This entry is about one T cell receptor beta chain. The antigen is not known. These data originate in a study of Ad26.COV2.S vaccination and SARS-CoV-2 variants. Study results and limitations: Reportedly, spike-specific CD8+ and CD4+ T cell responses achieved substantial breadth once vaccination had taken place.

The method was immunoSEQ multiplex PCR; TCRdb's version includes in-frame clones alone and lacks a portion of them. There are 400,000 to 450,000 clones in the sample; around nine tenths occur only once, and 9% to 15% lies in the top ten. V was pared by 5 bases and J by 5 bases, with 15 bases between. The germline V gene has CDR1 SEHNR and CDR2 FQNEAQ (reference sequence). The CDR3 is 14 residues long. This sample's treatment: roughly 19 received Ad26.COV2.S at low or high dose, single or two shots; 5 received placebo; per-sample allocation not given. Sampling was done on day 63 after the first vaccine or placebo injection.

The chain couples TRBV7-9 to TRBJ1-1; TRBD1 is a possible D gene (6 bases). The sample here was peripheral blood, taken in a trial of Ad26.COV2.S vaccine versus placebo. This sequence was found in a person aged 18-65 years who received the Ad26.COV2.S COVID-19 vaccine or a placebo. The CDR3 spells CASSPLQGGTEAFF. CDR3 bases: TGTGCCAGCAGCCCTTTACAGGGAGGGACTGAAGCTTTCTTT. The variable domain in full, with the rest retrieved from reference TRBV7-9 and TRBJ1-1, is DTGVSQNPRHKITKRGQNVTFRCDPISEHNRLYWYRQTLGQGPEFLTYFQNEAQLEKSRLLSDRFSAERPKGSFSTLEIQRTEQGDSAMYLCASSPLQGGTEAFFGQGTRLTVV.